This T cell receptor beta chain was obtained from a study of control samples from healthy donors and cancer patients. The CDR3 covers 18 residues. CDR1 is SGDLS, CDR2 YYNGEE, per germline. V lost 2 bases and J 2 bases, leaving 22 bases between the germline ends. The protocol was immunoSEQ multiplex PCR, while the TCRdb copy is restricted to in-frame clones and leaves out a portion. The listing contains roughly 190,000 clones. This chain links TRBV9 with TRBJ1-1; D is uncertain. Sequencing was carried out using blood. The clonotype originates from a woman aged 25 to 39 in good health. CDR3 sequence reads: CASSVTVGKDMGNTEAFF. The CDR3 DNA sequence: TGTGCCAGCAGCGTTACGGTGGGCAAGGATATGGGAAACACTGAAGCTTTCTTT.